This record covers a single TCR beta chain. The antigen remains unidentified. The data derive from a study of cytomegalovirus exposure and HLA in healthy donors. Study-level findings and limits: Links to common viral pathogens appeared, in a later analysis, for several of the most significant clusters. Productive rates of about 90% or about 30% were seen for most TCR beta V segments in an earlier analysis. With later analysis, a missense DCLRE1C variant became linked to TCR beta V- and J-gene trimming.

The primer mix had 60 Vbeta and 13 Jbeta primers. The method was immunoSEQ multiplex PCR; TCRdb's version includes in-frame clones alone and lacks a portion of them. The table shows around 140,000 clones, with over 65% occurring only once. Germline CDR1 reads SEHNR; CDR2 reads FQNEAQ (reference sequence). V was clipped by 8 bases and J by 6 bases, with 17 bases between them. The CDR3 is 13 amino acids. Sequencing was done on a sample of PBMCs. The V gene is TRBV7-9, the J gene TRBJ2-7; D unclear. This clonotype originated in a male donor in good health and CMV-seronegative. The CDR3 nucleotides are TGTGCCAGCCGTCCAGACGGGTTAAGCGAGCAGTACTTC. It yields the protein CASRPDGLSEQYF.